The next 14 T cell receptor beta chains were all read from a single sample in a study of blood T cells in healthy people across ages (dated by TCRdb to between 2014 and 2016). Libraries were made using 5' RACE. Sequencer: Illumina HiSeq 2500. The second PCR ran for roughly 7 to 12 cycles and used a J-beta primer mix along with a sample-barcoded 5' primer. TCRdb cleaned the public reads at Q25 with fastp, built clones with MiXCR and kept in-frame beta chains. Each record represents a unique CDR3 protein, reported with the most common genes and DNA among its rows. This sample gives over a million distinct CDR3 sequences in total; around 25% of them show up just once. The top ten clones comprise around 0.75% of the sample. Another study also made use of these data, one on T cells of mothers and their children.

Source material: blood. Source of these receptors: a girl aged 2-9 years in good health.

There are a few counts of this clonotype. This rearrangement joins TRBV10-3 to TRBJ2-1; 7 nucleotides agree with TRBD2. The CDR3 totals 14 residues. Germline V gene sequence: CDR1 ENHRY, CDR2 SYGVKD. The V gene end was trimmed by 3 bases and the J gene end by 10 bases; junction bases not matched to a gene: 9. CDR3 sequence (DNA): TGTGCCATCAGTGACTCTAGCGGTTCCACCGAGCAGTTCTTC. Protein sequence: CAISDSSGSTEQFF.

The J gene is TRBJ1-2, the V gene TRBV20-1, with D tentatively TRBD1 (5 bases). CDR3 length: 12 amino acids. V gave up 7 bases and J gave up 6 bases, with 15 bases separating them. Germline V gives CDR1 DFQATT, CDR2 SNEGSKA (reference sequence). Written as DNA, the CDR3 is TGCAGTGTAGCAGGGATGGTCGATGGCTACACCTTC. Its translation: CSVAGMVDGYTF.

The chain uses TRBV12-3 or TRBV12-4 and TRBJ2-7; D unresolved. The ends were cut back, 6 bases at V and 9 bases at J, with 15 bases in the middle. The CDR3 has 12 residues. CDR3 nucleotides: TGTGCCAGCAGCCCCAGGTCCGGCGGGCAGTACTTC. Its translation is CASSPRSGGQYF.

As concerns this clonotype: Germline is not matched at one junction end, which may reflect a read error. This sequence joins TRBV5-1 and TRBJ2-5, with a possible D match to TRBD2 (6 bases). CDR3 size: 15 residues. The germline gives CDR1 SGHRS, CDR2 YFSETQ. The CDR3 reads CASSLAGGFGETQYF. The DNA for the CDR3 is TGCGCCAGCAGCTTGGCCGGGGGTTTCGGAGAGACCCAGTATTTC.

CDR3 amino acids: CASSFTQGDSPLHF. DNA for the CDR3: TGTGCCAGCAGTTTTACACAGGGTGATTCACCCCTCCACTTT. The chain uses TRBV12-3 or TRBV12-4 and TRBJ1-6, with D perhaps TRBD1 (6 bases). This CDR3 region has 14 residues. The germline V and J ends were trimmed by 3 bases and 8 bases, with 11 bases remaining between them.

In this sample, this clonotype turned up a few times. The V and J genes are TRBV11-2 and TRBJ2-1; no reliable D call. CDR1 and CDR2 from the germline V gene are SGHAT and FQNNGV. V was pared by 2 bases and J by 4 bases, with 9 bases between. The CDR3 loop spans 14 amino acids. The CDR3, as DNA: TGTGCCAGCAGCTTAAGTCTTATGTACAATGAGCAGTTCTTC. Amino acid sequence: CASSLSLMYNEQFF.

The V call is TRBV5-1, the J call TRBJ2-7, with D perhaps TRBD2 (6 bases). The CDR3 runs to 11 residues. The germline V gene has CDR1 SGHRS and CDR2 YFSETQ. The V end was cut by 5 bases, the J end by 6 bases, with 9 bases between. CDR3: CASRQEGEQYF. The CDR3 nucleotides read TGCGCCAGCAGGCAGGAGGGCGAGCAGTACTTC.

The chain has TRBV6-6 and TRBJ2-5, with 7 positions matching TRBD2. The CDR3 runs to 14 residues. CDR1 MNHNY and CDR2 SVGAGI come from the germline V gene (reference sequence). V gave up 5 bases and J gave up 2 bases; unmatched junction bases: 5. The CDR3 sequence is CASSGLAVQETQYF. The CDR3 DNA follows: TGTGCCAGCAGTGGTCTAGCGGTACAAGAGACCCAGTACTTC.

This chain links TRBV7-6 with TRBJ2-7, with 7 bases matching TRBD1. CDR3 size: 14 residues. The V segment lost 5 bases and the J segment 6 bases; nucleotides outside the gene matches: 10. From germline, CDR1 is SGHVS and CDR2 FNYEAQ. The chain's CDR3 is CASSKITGDREQYF. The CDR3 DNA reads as TGTGCCAGCAGCAAGATAACAGGGGACCGCGAGCAGTACTTC.

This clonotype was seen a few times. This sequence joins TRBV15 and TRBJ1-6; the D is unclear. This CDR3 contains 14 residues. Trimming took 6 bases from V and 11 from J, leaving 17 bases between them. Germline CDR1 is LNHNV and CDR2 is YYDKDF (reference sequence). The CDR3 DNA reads TGTGCCACCAGTACGCGGACCCAATTTCCACCCCTCCACTTT. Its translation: CATSTRTQFPPLHF.

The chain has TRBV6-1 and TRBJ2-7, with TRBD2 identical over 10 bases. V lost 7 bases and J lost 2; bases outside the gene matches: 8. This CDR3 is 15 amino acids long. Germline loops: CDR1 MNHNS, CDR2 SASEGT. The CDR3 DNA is TGTGCCAGCAACCCCTTAGCGGGGGGTGCCTACGAGCAGTACTTC. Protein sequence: CASNPLAGGAYEQYF.

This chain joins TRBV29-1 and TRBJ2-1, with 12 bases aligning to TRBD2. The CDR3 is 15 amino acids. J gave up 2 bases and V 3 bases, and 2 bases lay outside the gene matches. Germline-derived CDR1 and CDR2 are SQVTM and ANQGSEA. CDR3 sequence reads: CSVDGLAGPYNEQFF. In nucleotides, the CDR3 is TGCAGCGTTGATGGACTAGCGGGGCCCTACAATGAGCAGTTCTTC.

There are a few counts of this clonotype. The CDR3 DNA reads TGTGCTAGGGGCGGAGATGGCACTGAAGCTTTCTTT. Translating gives CARGGDGTEAFF. This chain uses TRBV12-5 with TRBJ1-1; D remains ambiguous. V lost 9 bases and J lost 4, with 12 bases in between. CDR1 LGHNT and CDR2 FRNRAP come from the germline V gene. CDR3 size: 12 residues.

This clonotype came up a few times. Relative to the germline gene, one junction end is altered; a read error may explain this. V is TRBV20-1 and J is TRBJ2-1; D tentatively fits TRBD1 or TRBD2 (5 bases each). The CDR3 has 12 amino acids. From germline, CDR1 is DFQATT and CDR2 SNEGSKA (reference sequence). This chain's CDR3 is CSASGTANERFF. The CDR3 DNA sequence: TGCAGTGCCTCTGGGACGGCCAATGAGCGGTTCTTC.